The 21 T cell receptor beta chains listed next were all sequenced from one sample in a study of T cells after yellow fever vaccination. TCRdb fed the 5' RACE reads into MiXCR, producing one record per CDR3 protein. The sample yields 12,000 or so distinct CDR3 sequences, about 5.3% seen once. The sequences come from PBMCs, either bulk or a sorted T-cell subset (CD4+, CD8+, memory, or dextramer-sorted; not recorded which), collected 45 days after the yellow fever booster vaccination. These receptors were taken from a man aged 25 to 45 who received the YFV17D yellow fever vaccine.

This clonotype appeared many times. The chain carries TRBV7-9 and TRBJ2-7, with D perhaps TRBD1 or TRBD2 (5 bases each). In germline, CDR1 is SEHNR, CDR2 FQNEAQ (reference sequence). Trimming shortened V by 5 bases and J by 7 bases, and 21 bases separated the two germline ends. CDR3 length: 15 residues. As DNA, the CDR3 is TGTGCCAGCAGCCTAGAGGGGCAGGGATTGGAAGAGCAGTACTTC. It translates to CASSLEGQGLEEQYF.

This clonotype was observed at least ten times. The V gene is TRBV6-5, the J gene TRBJ1-3; D may be TRBD1 (5 bases). With 2 bases removed from V and 4 bases from J, the gap between germline ends came to 12 bases. The CDR3 contains 15 residues. Germline V gene sequence: CDR1 MNHEY, CDR2 SVGAGI. Here the CDR3 DNA reads TGTGCCAGCAGTTACACAGGTGGGGCCGGAAACACCATATATTTT. This sequence encodes CASSYTGGAGNTIYF.

This clonotype was counted at least ten times. This chain connects TRBV12-3 or TRBV12-4 to TRBJ2-3; 11 bases map to TRBD2. The V gene end was trimmed by 4 bases and the J gene end by 0 bases; junction bases not matched to a gene: 0. The CDR3 spans 15 residues. The CDR3: CASSWTSGSTDTQYF. The DNA of the CDR3 is TGTGCCAGCAGTTGGACTAGCGGGAGCACAGATACGCAGTATTTT.

This sequence joins TRBV18 and TRBJ1-1, with unresolved D. With 6 bases removed from V and 0 bases from J, the gap between germline ends came to 11 bases. CDR3 length: 14 residues. The germline V gene has CDR1 KGHSH and CDR2 LQKENI. In DNA form, the CDR3 reads TGTGCCAGCTCCCCGGGGAGCTTGAACACTGAAGCTTTCTTT. Translated: CASSPGSLNTEAFF.

The table lists this clonotype with many counts. The CDR3 nucleotides are TGTGCCAGCAGCCCCCTAATTGAGGCTTCCTACGAGCAGTACTTC. Encoded protein: CASSPLIEASYEQYF. The chain links TRBV12-3 or TRBV12-4 to TRBJ2-7, with unresolved D. The V gene lost 6 bases and the J gene lost 1 base, with 16 bases spanning the gap. There are 15 residues in the CDR3.

Comments on this clonotype: This could be a read error, since a much larger clone is one nucleotide away. The rearrangement joins TRBV5-6 to TRBJ2-7; D call uncertain. CDR3 length equals 12 residues. CDR1 and CDR2 from the germline V gene are SGHDT and YYEEEE. The CDR3 is CASILETYEQYF. In DNA, the CDR3 is TGTGCCAGCATCTTGGAAACCTACGAGCAGTACTTC.

This clonotype was counted many times. This chain joins TRBV12-5 and TRBJ2-6; 10 bases map to TRBD1. J was trimmed by 4 bases and V by 3 bases; bases with no gene match: 9. In germline, CDR1 is LGHNT, CDR2 FRNRAP. This CDR3 spans 18 amino acids. The CDR3 loop reads CASGFTGTGELGANVLTF. The DNA for the CDR3 is TGTGCTAGTGGTTTCACCGGGACAGGGGAGCTGGGGGCCAACGTCCTGACTTTC.

The CDR3 DNA sequence: TGCAGTGCTAGAAGACAGGGGGGTCAGCCCCAGCATTTT. Amino acid sequence: CSARRQGGQPQHF. The gene calls are TRBV20-1 and TRBJ1-5, with 9 positions matching TRBD1. Germline CDR1 DFQATT, CDR2 SNEGSKA (reference sequence). Trimming cost V 2 bases and J 6 bases; bases outside gene matches: 2. The CDR3 loop spans 13 amino acids.

This clonotype showed up many times. This chain links TRBV29-1 with TRBJ2-7; weak D call: TRBD1 (5 bases). Germline CDR1 is SQVTM and CDR2 is ANQGSEA. The CDR3 has 13 amino acids. The ends were cut back, 4 bases at V and 4 bases at J, with 14 bases in the middle. CDR3 in DNA: TGCAGCGTTGTCGAAGGGGCTGCTTACGAGCAGTACTTC. Residues: CSVVEGAAYEQYF.

This clonotype was recorded many times. The V gene is TRBV29-1, the J gene TRBJ2-1, with 7 bases that match TRBD1. The CDR3 consists of 15 residues. Germline CDR1 is SQVTM and CDR2 is ANQGSEA. V lost 1 base, J lost 6 bases, and 9 bases stayed unmatched. The CDR3 is CSVEGGQRAFNEQFF. The CDR3 DNA reads as TGCAGCGTTGAAGGGGGACAGAGGGCTTTCAATGAGCAGTTCTTC.

This clonotype was counted at least ten times. The rearrangement uses TRBV20-1 and TRBJ1-2; 7 bases fit TRBD1. V dropped 4 bases and J dropped 4; count of bases not matched to a gene: 6. This CDR3 is 13 amino acids long. Germline CDR1 and CDR2: DFQATT and SNEGSKA (reference sequence). The CDR3 DNA follows: TGCAGTGCTAAAGCTGACAGGGCCTATGGCTACACCTTC. Protein product: CSAKADRAYGYTF.

This clonotype has a count of ten or more. The chain uses TRBV5-5 and TRBJ2-2, with 8 bases aligning to TRBD1. Per germline, CDR1 SGHKS and CDR2 YYEKEE (reference sequence). V gave up 4 bases and J gave up 7 bases; unmatched junction bases: 9. The CDR3 runs to 15 residues. The CDR3 nucleotides read TGTGCCAGCAGCCCAGGGGGCGGTCTCGGCGGGGAGCTGTTTTTT. Translation gives CASSPGGGLGGELFF.

There are many counts of this clonotype. The genes are TRBV6-2 or TRBV6-3 and TRBJ2-2; 8 nucleotides line up with TRBD2. Germline V lookup: CDR1 MNHEY, CDR2 SVGEGT. This CDR3 comprises 15 residues. The trim removed 2 bases at V and 3 bases at J, leaving 2 bases unmatched. Here the CDR3 DNA reads TGTGCCAGCAGTTACCTAGCGGGCCACACCGGGGAGCTGTTTTTT. Protein: CASSYLAGHTGELFF.

This chain uses TRBV5-6 with TRBJ2-1; D not resolved. Germline-derived CDR1 and CDR2 are SGHDT and YYEEEE. The CDR3 has 10 residues. V lost 7 bases and J lost 10, with 9 bases in between. CDR3 protein: CASGRLEQFF. CDR3 coding DNA: TGTGCCAGCGGGCGATTGGAGCAGTTCTTC.

In its sample, this clonotype was seen many times. The chain is built from TRBV29-1 and TRBJ2-7; D might be TRBD1 (6 bases). Between the trimmed V and J ends, which lost 5 bases and 3 bases, there was a span of 8 bases. CDR3 length equals 11 residues. The V gene's germline CDR1 is SQVTM and CDR2 ANQGSEA. CDR3 bases: TGCAGCGTTTGGGACAACTACGAGCAGTACTTC. This gives the protein CSVWDNYEQYF.

This clonotype was seen repeatedly, ten times or more. This chain links TRBV6-5 with TRBJ2-1; D might be TRBD2 (5 bases). The CDR3 is 15 residues long. Germline lookup yields CDR1 MNHEY and CDR2 SVGAGI. V was shortened by 2 bases and J by 5 bases, with 13 bases between the two germline ends. CDR3 region: CASSYREGPNNEQFF. The CDR3 DNA is TGTGCCAGCAGTTACCGGGAAGGGCCAAACAATGAGCAGTTCTTC.

This clonotype was found many times. The chain carries TRBV6-2 or TRBV6-3 and TRBJ2-7, with 7 bases matching TRBD1. This CDR3 is built from 14 residues. CDR1 and CDR2 from the germline V gene are MNHEY and SVGEGT. J gave up 1 base and V 5 bases, and 5 bases lay outside the gene matches. For the CDR3, the DNA is TGTGCCAGCAGTCCTCCGACAGGGTCCTACGAGCAGTACTTC. Its translation is CASSPPTGSYEQYF.

This clonotype appeared many times. This chain uses TRBV30 with TRBJ1-4, with 12 bases identical to TRBD1. The CDR3 has 15 amino acids. The J segment lost 10 bases and the V segment lost 3 bases, leaving 9 bases of the junction unmatched. Germline V lookup: CDR1 GTSNPN, CDR2 SVGIG (reference sequence). CDR3 coding DNA: TGTGCCTGGAGCCCACCCGGGACAGGGGGCGGAAAACTGTTTTTT. Translation gives CAWSPPGTGGGKLFF.

This clonotype was detected ten times or more. V usage is TRBV15 and J usage is TRBJ1-1, with D unclear. The CDR3 covers 10 residues. Trimming cost V 0 bases and J 11 bases, with 4 bases left between them. Per the germline V gene, CDR1 is LNHNV and CDR2 is YYDKDF (reference sequence). The CDR3 sequence is CATSRDRAFF. CDR3 sequence (DNA): TGTGCCACCAGCAGAGACCGGGCTTTCTTT.

This clonotype was counted ten times or more. The chain has TRBV28 and TRBJ2-3; D gene ambiguous. The CDR3 loop spans 12 amino acids. V shed 6 bases and J shed 4 bases, with 8 bases lying between them. Per germline, CDR1 MDHEN and CDR2 SYDVKM. CDR3 DNA: TGTGCCAGCAGGCCGAAGGCAGATACGCAGTATTTT. As protein: CASRPKADTQYF.

This clonotype was seen ten or more times. The chain employs TRBV7-6 and TRBJ1-6, with 9 bases matching TRBD1. Looked up from germline, CDR1 is SGHVS and CDR2 is FNYEAQ. Trimming at V came to 5 bases and at J to 8 bases, leaving 10 bases not matched to a gene. The CDR3 is 16 amino acids. CDR3 in DNA: TGTGCCAGCAGCAATCACAGGGGGCGTATCGATTCACCCCTCCACTTT. This gives the protein CASSNHRGRIDSPLHF. Together with reference TRBV7-6 and TRBJ1-6, the CDR3 gives the full variable domain: GAGVSQSPRYKVTKRGQDVALRCDPISGHVSLYWYRQALGQGPEFLTYFNYEAQQDKSGLPNDRFSAERPEGSISTLTIQRTEQRDSAMYRCASSNHRGRIDSPLHFGNGTRLTVT.